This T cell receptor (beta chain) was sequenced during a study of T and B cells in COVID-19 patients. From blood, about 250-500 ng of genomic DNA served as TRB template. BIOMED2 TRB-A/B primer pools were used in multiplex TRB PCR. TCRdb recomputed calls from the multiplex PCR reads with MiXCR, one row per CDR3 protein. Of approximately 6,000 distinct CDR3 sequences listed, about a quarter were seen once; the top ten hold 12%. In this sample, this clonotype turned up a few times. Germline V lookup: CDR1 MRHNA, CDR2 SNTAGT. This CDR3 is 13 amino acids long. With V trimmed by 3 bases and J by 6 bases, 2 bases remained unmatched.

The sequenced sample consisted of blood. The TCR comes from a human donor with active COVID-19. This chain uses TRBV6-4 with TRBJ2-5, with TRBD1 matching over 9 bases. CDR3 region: CASSEGQGKTQYF. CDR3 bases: TGTGCCAGCAGTGAGGGACAGGGAAAGACCCAGTACTTC.